A single T cell receptor (beta chain) is shown here with its context. The specificity of this receptor is unknown. No base qualities exist here, and no much larger clone lies one base off it. This record belongs to a study of CD8+ T cells in alopecia areata (dated 2018 in TCRdb). Context from the whole study: The treated patients took part in an open-label pilot trial in which moderate-to-severe alopecia areata was treated with oral tofacitinib at 5 to 10 mg twice daily. Patients stayed on tofacitinib for 6 to 18 months and then had 6 months of follow-up off drug so that delayed response and recurrence could be assessed. The SALT score, which quantifies the percentage of affected scalp surface area, was used to measure disease severity in treated patients. In both human patients and the C3H/HeJ mouse model, the study applied high-throughput TCRbeta sequencing to look at T cell clonal expansion in alopecia areata. Scalp tissue and sorted CD4+ and CD8+ peripheral blood T cells from patchy and totalis/universalis alopecia areata patients and from healthy controls were covered by human TCRbeta sequencing. Biopsies were taken from tofacitinib-treated patients at baseline and again at 4 and 24 weeks into treatment, and several of those patients also had a later scalp biopsy. Scalp clonality was compared among normal scalp (n=4), patchy alopecia areata scalp (n=8), and alopecia totalis/universalis scalp (n=8). The RNA source kit depended on sample type: the PAXgene miRNA kit for fixed scalp, the miRNeasy kit for PBMCs, and the RNeasy kit for mouse skin. TCRbeta CDR3 regions were amplified by immunoSEQ multiplex PCR using 35 Vbeta forward and 13 Jbeta reverse primers.

General conclusions and limits of the study: Unlike mouse skin, which is dominated by gammadelta T cells, normal human skin has resident alphabeta T cells that are also sequenced, and this complicates analysis of the scalp TCR repertoire. Because the treated cohort was small and had just a single nonresponder, larger studies are needed to establish links between baseline CD8+ expansion and response. Lesional scalp, especially in alopecia totalis/universalis, showed higher clonality and more expanded CD8+ clones than normal scalp, suggesting antigenic drive. With tofacitinib, both scalp clonality and the number of expanded CD8+ clones among the top 100 scalp clones went down significantly. During tofacitinib treatment, many expanded lesional clones stuck around in both scalp and blood, and this persistence may partly explain why relapse happens after treatment is stopped. Shared TCR sequences between patients were less evident than in mice, which may be partly attributable to HLA diversity in the patient population.

Library preparation employed the immunoSEQ multiplex PCR assay. To provide template for TCR sequencing, every sample had RNA extracted and reverse transcribed into cDNA. First-strand cDNA was synthesized with SuperScript III using a 2:1 mix of oligo-dT and random hexamers. A synthetic immune receptor repertoire was used to measure amplification bias, and any remaining bias was corrected computationally. Processing in the source paper ran as follows. Raw reads were preprocessed to remove errors, and CDR3 was defined by IMGT conventions from the conserved cysteine to phenylalanine. Clonality was computed by normalizing Shannon entropy by log2 of the number of productive unique TCRs and subtracting the result from 1. CD4 or CD8 identity of scalp clones was inferred by cross-referencing scalp TCRbeta sequences with sorted blood CD4 and CD8 repertoires. Drawn from immuneACCESS, this table holds only the in-frame rearrangements with V and J called that TCRdb kept. Clones are partly lost; checked studies trace under half to an unresolved V gene and leave the rest unexplained. For V, J and clone size, that table is used; D and trimming come from the DNA. In all, the sample holds 93,000 or so clones, and 80% to 90% of those were seen once. The ten most abundant clones make up 8.5% to 14% of the sample.

This specimen's treatment or condition label, per the study, means: oral pan-JAK inhibitor, 5-10 mg twice daily. Lesional scalp punch biopsies and peripheral blood were collected from alopecia areata patients. PBMCs were separated by density centrifugation and stained for CD3, CD4 and CD8, after which CD4+ and CD8+ T cells were sorted on a FACSAria. The CDR1 and CDR2 encoded by the germline V gene (reference sequence) are SSHAT and FNYEAQ. V is clipped by 1 base and J by 7 bases, and the sequence between their germline boundaries is 14 bases long. Taken from cysteine to phenylalanine, the CDR3 has 15 residues. Just the 45-base CDR3 DNA is kept, in frame starting at base 1.

The receptor chain draws on TRBV7-7 and TRBJ2-1; D gene: possibly TRBD2, on 6 matching bases. This TCR was recovered from a human donor with alopecia areata. Sequencing used CD8+ T cells sorted from blood, obtained at approximately week 30, from a patient treated with tofacitinib. The base sequence is TGTGCCAGCAGCTTAGAGGGTGCGGGACCGAATGAGCAGTTCTTC. This is translated as CASSLEGAGPNEQFF.